The 30 T cell receptor beta chains below come from one sample, sequenced in a study of blood T cell repertoires in COVID-19. This table comes from immunoSEQ multiplex PCR, and its TCRdb copy is limited to in-frame clones, with some not included. The repertoire holds approximately 110,000 clones, just over 85% seen once, with about 0.9% in the top ten. The sample comprised peripheral blood. The receptor source for this set is a woman in her forties or fifties with active or convalescent COVID-19.

The chain links TRBV5-6 to TRBJ2-3, with TRBD2 as a possible D gene (5 bases). Trimming pared 4 bases from V and 8 bases from J, leaving 23 bases between. Germline CDR1 and CDR2: SGHDT and YYEEEE. This CDR3 contains 16 residues. CDR3 sequence: CASSPDSLVSSGTQYF. The CDR3 nucleotides read TGTGCCAGCAGCCCGGACTCACTGGTATCATCTGGTACGCAGTATTTT.

This sequence joins TRBV28 and TRBJ1-5, with a possible D match to TRBD1 (6 bases). Germline V CDR1 and CDR2: MDHEN, SYDVKM. The CDR3 has 14 amino acids. Trimming removed 2 bases at V and 8 bases at J, with 13 bases between. For the CDR3, the DNA is TGTGCCAGCAGTTTACACAGGGTGGGGGAGCCCCAGCATTTT. Translation: CASSLHRVGEPQHF.

This chain joins TRBV4-1 and TRBJ1-1; 8 nucleotides align to TRBD1. The length of the CDR3 is 15 residues. V lost 0 bases, J lost 12 bases, and 12 bases stayed unmatched. Germline V gene lookup returns CDR1 MGHRA and CDR2 YSYEKL. The CDR3 reads CASSQDDRGGVWTFF. The CDR3 bases are TGCGCCAGCAGCCAAGATGACAGGGGAGGTGTTTGGACTTTCTTT.

The table lists this clone with a count of one. The junction and the germline gene differ at one end; a read error may be behind it. CDR3 coding DNA: TGTGCTAGCAGCCCCATAGGAGGGAGCGGGGGTGTCAATGAGCAGTTCTTC. Its translation is CASSPIGGSGGVNEQFF. V gene TRBV7-7 combines with J gene TRBJ2-1; TRBD2 matches 8 bases. The CDR3 is 17 amino acids. CDR1 SSHAT and CDR2 FNYEAQ come from the germline V gene (reference sequence).

The chain is built from TRBV6-5 and TRBJ1-5; 7 bases line up with TRBD1. The CDR3 loop spans 16 amino acids. Trimming removed 2 bases from V and 0 bases from J; junction bases left unmatched: 4. CDR1 and CDR2 from the germline V gene are MNHEY and SVGAGI. CDR3 amino acids: CASSYPGQYSNQPQHF. For the CDR3, the DNA is TGTGCCAGCAGTTACCCGGGACAGTATAGCAATCAGCCCCAGCATTTT.

This clone was detected a few times. The rearrangement links TRBV4-2 to TRBJ2-7; possible D gene TRBD2, 5 bases. Trimming removed 0 bases from V and 6 bases from J, with 18 bases in between. This CDR3 has 16 amino acids. Germline CDR1 reads LGHNA; CDR2 reads YNFKEQ. This chain's CDR3 is CASSQDRFRGPSEQYF. The CDR3 bases are TGTGCCAGCAGCCAAGACCGGTTCCGCGGGCCTTCCGAGCAGTACTTC.

V and J are TRBV19 and TRBJ1-1, with D perhaps matching TRBD1 (6 bases). V shed 4 bases and J shed 5 bases, with 14 bases lying between them. Germline CDR1 is LNHDA and CDR2 is SQIVND (reference sequence). This CDR3 has 14 residues. CDR3 loop: CASSSSGRGTEAFF. CDR3 DNA: TGTGCCAGTAGTAGTTCAGGGAGGGGGACTGAAGCTTTCTTT.

This clone was found once. DNA of the CDR3: TGTGCCAGCTCACCGGGCAGGGATAACGAGCAGTACTTC. It is translated as CASSPGRDNEQYF. The rearrangement uses TRBV18 and TRBJ2-7, with D perhaps matching TRBD1 (5 bases). Germline CDR1 reads KGHSH; CDR2 reads LQKENI. V shed 3 bases and J shed 5 bases, with 11 bases lying between them. The CDR3 covers 13 residues. Full variable domain (remainder filled in from reference TRBV18 and TRBJ2-7): NAGVMQNPRHLVRRRGQEARLRCSPMKGHSHVYWYRQLPEEGLKFMVYLQKENIIDESGMPKERFSAEFPKEGPSILRIQQVVRGDSAAYFCASSPGRDNEQYFGPGTRLTVT.

J is TRBJ2-3 and V is TRBV19; TRBD2 matches at 13 bases. The V gene's germline CDR1 is LNHDA and CDR2 SQIVND (reference sequence). The junction had 7 bases not matched to a gene; V was cut back by 2 bases and J by 5 bases. This CDR3 has 17 amino acids. The CDR3 loop is CASSITSGRAKGDTQYF. CDR3 coding DNA: TGTGCCAGTAGTATAACTAGCGGGAGGGCAAAAGGAGATACGCAGTATTTT. The variable domain in full, completed from reference TRBV19 and TRBJ2-3, reads DGGITQSPKYLFRKEGQNVTLSCEQNLNHDAMYWYRQDPGQGLRLIYYSQIVNDFQKGDIAEGYSVSREKKESFPLTVTSAQKNPTAFYLCASSITSGRAKGDTQYFGPGTRLTVL.

This sequence joins TRBV5-4 and TRBJ2-7, with D possibly matching TRBD2 (6 bases). V dropped 0 bases and J dropped 6 bases, with 16 bases sitting between them. The CDR3 has 15 amino acids. CDR1 is SGHNT and CDR2 is YYREEE in the germline V gene (reference sequence). CDR3 DNA: TGTGCCAGCAGCTTGGGGCGACTGAAGGGACTCGAGCAGTACTTC. Protein: CASSLGRLKGLEQYF.

The chain uses TRBV5-5 and TRBJ1-4, with TRBD1 matching over 11 bases. V lost 0 bases and J lost 7; bases outside the gene matches: 2. The CDR3 totals 15 residues. Germline CDR1 is SGHKS and CDR2 is YYEKEE (reference sequence). The CDR3, as DNA: TGTGCCAGCAGCTTGGAAGGGACAGGGGGTGAAAAACTGTTTTTT. Amino acid sequence: CASSLEGTGGEKLFF.

The rearrangement joins TRBV7-3 to TRBJ1-1; TRBD1 matches 7 bases. Germline CDR1 reads SGHTA; CDR2 reads FQGTGA. J was trimmed by 3 bases and V by 5 bases; bases with no gene match: 3. This CDR3 has 13 amino acids. The DNA of the CDR3 is TGTGCCAGCAGCCCGGGACAGTACACTGAAGCTTTCTTT. Its protein is CASSPGQYTEAFF.

The chain has TRBV18 and TRBJ1-6; 9 nucleotides align to TRBD1. J lost 7 bases, V lost 0 bases, and 4 bases had no gene match. The CDR3 is 16 residues long. Looked up from germline, CDR1 is KGHSH and CDR2 is LQKENI. In DNA, the CDR3 is TGTGCCAGCTCACCACCGACCGGACAGGGGAATTCACCCCTCCACTTT. The encoded protein is CASSPPTGQGNSPLHF.

This chain joins TRBV27 and TRBJ1-5, with D unresolved. The CDR3 extends over 12 amino acids. Germline loops: CDR1 MNHEY, CDR2 SMNVEV (reference sequence). V was cut by 4 bases and J by 5 bases, with 6 bases left in between. This CDR3 is CASSSGDQPQHF. The CDR3 DNA reads TGTGCCAGCAGTTCAGGTGATCAGCCCCAGCATTTT.

This clone appeared once. This chain joins TRBV30 and TRBJ1-2, with TRBD1 identical over 10 bases. V shed 1 base, J shed 8 bases, and the junction held 10 bases outside the gene matches. Looked up from germline, CDR1 is GTSNPN and CDR2 is SVGIG (reference sequence). There are 15 residues in the CDR3. CDR3 nucleotide sequence: TGTGCCTGGAGTGGGGGGGGACAGGGGTCCCCGGGCTACACCTTC. Translating it yields CAWSGGGQGSPGYTF. Full variable domain (missing parts from reference TRBV30 and TRBJ1-2): SQTIHQWPATLVQPVGSPLSLECTVEGTSNPNLYWYRQAAGRGLQLLFYSVGIGQISSEVPQNLSASRPQDRQFILSSKKLLLSDSGFYLCAWSGGGQGSPGYTFGSGTRLTVV.

The V gene is TRBV19, the J gene TRBJ2-2; the D gene is possibly TRBD1 (6 bases). V lost 2 bases and J 3 bases, leaving 10 bases between the germline ends. The CDR3 totals 15 residues. Germline loops: CDR1 LNHDA, CDR2 SQIVND (reference sequence). The CDR3 region has the DNA TGTGCCAGTAGTATAATCAGGGGTGACACCGGGGAGCTGTTTTTT. This encodes CASSIIRGDTGELFF.

The gene calls are TRBV6-5 and TRBJ2-3; 8 bases agree with TRBD1. This CDR3 region has 14 residues. Looked up from germline, CDR1 is MNHEY and CDR2 is SVGAGI. Unmatched junction bases numbered 6, after V lost 8 bases and J lost 2 bases. The CDR3 DNA is TGTGCCAGCGACTGGACAGGGCCCACAGATACGCAGTATTTT. It is translated as CASDWTGPTDTQYF.

The J gene is TRBJ2-2, the V gene TRBV11-2; 10 bases match TRBD2. The CDR3 sequence is 17 residues long. The V gene's germline CDR1 is SGHAT and CDR2 FQNNGV. The junction had 5 bases not matched to a gene; V was cut back by 1 base and J by 3 bases. The CDR3 DNA reads TGTGCCAGCAGCTTAGGTAGCGGGGGGTTCTACACCGGGGAGCTGTTTTTT. Encoded protein: CASSLGSGGFYTGELFF.

The chain joins TRBV5-1 to TRBJ2-5, with 10 bases aligning to TRBD2. The junction had 6 bases not matched to a gene; V was cut back by 2 bases and J by 2 bases. The CDR3 sequence is 16 residues long. Germline loops: CDR1 SGHRS, CDR2 YFSETQ. CDR3 loop: CASSLYGTSVQETQYF. The CDR3 region has the DNA TGCGCCAGCAGCTTATACGGGACTAGCGTACAAGAGACCCAGTACTTC.

V and J are TRBV2 and TRBJ2-5, with TRBD2 matching 7 bases. CDR1 and CDR2 from the germline V gene are SNHLY and FYNNEI. This CDR3 is 14 amino acids long. V lost 4 bases, J lost 7 bases, and 9 bases stayed unmatched. The CDR3 loop reads CASSVRLADGTQYF. CDR3 sequence (DNA): TGTGCCAGCAGTGTCAGGCTAGCGGATGGGACCCAGTACTTC.

The rearrangement joins TRBV5-6 to TRBJ2-1; 10 nucleotides match TRBD2. After removal of 3 bases from V and 2 bases from J, the junction contained 8 bases not matched to a gene. The CDR3 spans 17 residues. CDR1 SGHDT and CDR2 YYEEEE come from the germline V gene. The CDR3 DNA reads as TGTGCCAGCAGCTCGGCCCGGACTAGCGGAACCTACAATGAGCAGTTCTTC. It yields the protein CASSSARTSGTYNEQFF.

The rearrangement joins TRBV19 to TRBJ2-4, with D perhaps TRBD1 (5 bases). The CDR3 covers 14 residues. Trimming pared 0 bases from V and 7 bases from J, leaving 10 bases between. Germline V gene sequence: CDR1 LNHDA, CDR2 SQIVND (reference sequence). The CDR3 region is CASSIDSGRNIQYF. The CDR3 coding sequence is TGTGCCAGTAGTATAGATTCAGGGCGGAACATTCAGTACTTC.

The J gene is TRBJ2-7, the V gene TRBV7-2, with 12 bases lining up with TRBD2. CDR1 is SGHTA, CDR2 FQGNSA, per germline. V lost 1 base, J lost 6 bases, and 1 base stayed unmatched. The CDR3 loop spans 14 amino acids. The CDR3 region is CASSLGLAGVEQYF. The CDR3 DNA sequence: TGTGCCAGCAGCTTAGGACTAGCGGGAGTCGAGCAGTACTTC.

CDR3 residues: CASSSPSGVQYF. The CDR3 bases are TGTGCCAGCAGCTCCCCCTCGGGGGTGCAGTATTTT. The J gene is TRBJ2-3, the V gene TRBV11-3; TRBD2 is a possible D gene (6 bases). The V gene lost 4 bases and the J gene lost 11 bases, with 13 bases spanning the gap. Germline V gene data show CDR1 as SGHNT and CDR2 as YENEEA. This CDR3 region has 12 residues.

The J gene is TRBJ2-7, the V gene TRBV27; 7 bases fit TRBD2. Germline V gene data show CDR1 as MNHEY and CDR2 as SMNVEV (reference sequence). The length of the CDR3 is 15 residues. V dropped 6 bases and J dropped 4; count of bases not matched to a gene: 12. In DNA, the CDR3 is TGTGCCAGCAGCTCGCCGGGTAGGGGACTATACGAGCAGTACTTC. Its protein product is CASSSPGRGLYEQYF.

The V and J genes are TRBV18 and TRBJ2-2, with D possibly TRBD1 on 6 matching bases. The germline V and J ends were trimmed by 4 bases and 0 bases, with 15 bases remaining between them. The germline gives CDR1 KGHSH, CDR2 LQKENI. The CDR3 runs to 17 residues. CDR3 sequence (DNA): TGTGCCAGCTCACAGGACTCCACAGGGTCGAACACCGGGGAGCTGTTTTTT. As protein: CASSQDSTGSNTGELFF.

The chain uses TRBV19 and TRBJ2-1; TRBD2 matches 8 bases. This CDR3 spans 15 amino acids. Losses at the gene ends were 3 bases for V and 8 bases for J; bases not matched to a gene: 9. Germline V gene sequence: CDR1 LNHDA, CDR2 SQIVND (reference sequence). CDR3 sequence: CASSILGLARDEQFF. CDR3 nucleotides: TGTGCCAGTAGTATCCTAGGACTAGCTAGGGATGAGCAGTTCTTC.

The chain uses TRBV12-3 or TRBV12-4 and TRBJ1-1; D not resolved. The CDR3 extends over 11 amino acids. The germline V and J ends were trimmed by 4 bases and 12 bases, with 12 bases remaining between them. The CDR3 here is CASSYEARSFF. The CDR3 nucleotides read TGTGCCAGCAGTTACGAGGCGAGGTCTTTCTTT.

This clone has more than one count but fewer than ten. This sequence joins TRBV19 and TRBJ2-1; the D gene is possibly TRBD1 (6 bases). The germline V gene encodes CDR1 LNHDA and CDR2 SQIVND (reference sequence). Trimming left V 7 bases short and J 1 base short, with 17 bases between. The CDR3 runs to 16 residues. The CDR3 DNA follows: TGTGCCAGTACCCTTTCAGAGGGGGAATCCTACAATGAGCAGTTCTTC. It translates to CASTLSEGESYNEQFF.

A single count supports this clone. The chain combines TRBV7-2 with TRBJ1-4; 9 bases align to TRBD1. The CDR3 is 15 residues long. The trim removed 0 bases at V and 5 bases at J, leaving 1 base unmatched. Germline lookup yields CDR1 SGHTA and CDR2 FQGNSA. The chain's CDR3 is CASSLAGQGNEKLFF. Written as DNA, the CDR3 is TGTGCCAGCAGCTTAGCCGGACAGGGGAATGAAAAACTGTTTTTT.